The clone carrying this T cell receptor beta chain was counted between two and nine times. Produced via immunoSEQ multiplex PCR; TCRdb's table is partial and in-frame only. The sample consists of hundreds of thousands of clones, more than 70% of them appearing once. This entry belongs to a study of shared clonotypes between healthy human individuals. At the level of the study: Used for every donor were three CD4 naive, three CD4 memory, two CD8 naive and one CD8 memory plate.

CDR3 size: 14 residues. Germline CDR1 and CDR2: SGHRS and YFSETQ. The trim removed 3 bases at V and 6 bases at J, leaving 6 bases unmatched. The source is a woman aged 25-40 years in good health. Sequenced sample: memory CD4+ T cells sorted from blood. This sample's subset: CD45RA-negative fraction. The chain couples TRBV5-1 to TRBJ2-7; TRBD2 matches 10 bases. CDR3 protein: CASSWGLASSEQYF. The CDR3 DNA is TGCGCCAGCAGCTGGGGACTAGCGTCGAGCGAGCAGTACTTC.